The rows below give T cell receptor beta chains drawn from one sample of a study of blood T cell repertoires in COVID-19. Repertoires were generated with immunoSEQ multiplex PCR, while TCRdb's copy carries only in-frame clones and drops some. The sample records about 140,000 clones, 75% to 80% being singletons. Sequenced: PBMCs or T cells enriched from blood (not recorded which). The source is a woman in her forties or fifties who had recovered from COVID-19. Each CDR3 is given with its conserved first and last residue. A D gene is named only where the DNA matches it firmly. Clone size is shown for a subset of rows, as once, few, many or a class of expanded clone.

j_gene,d_gene,v_gene,abundance,CDR3nt,CDR3aa
TRBJ1-6,.,TRBV10-3,.,TGTGCCATCAGTATAGGACAGCCCGGGAATTCACCCCTCCACTTT,CAISIGQPGNSPLHF
TRBJ1-2,.,TRBV28,.,TGTGCCAGCAGTTACAGTACAGGGTTTGGCTATGGCTACACCTTC,CASSYSTGFGYGYTF
TRBJ2-2,.,TRBV7-2,.,TGTGCCAGCAGCTCACAGGGGGGGTACAACACCGGGGAGCTGTTTTTT,CASSSQGGYNTGELFF
TRBJ2-2,.,TRBV27,.,TGTGCCAGCAGTTTAACAGGGACGTACACCGGGGAGCTGTTTTTT,CASSLTGTYTGELFF
TRBJ2-1,TRBD2,TRBV29-1,.,TGCAGCGTCAGTACATCCAGAGCGGGAGATTCCTACAATGAGCAGTTCTTC,CSVSTSRAGDSYNEQFF
TRBJ2-5,TRBD1,TRBV19,.,TGTGCCAGTAGTAGAGGACAGGGGAGCGAGACCCAGTACTTC,CASSRGQGSETQYF
TRBJ2-2,TRBD2,TRBV7-3,.,TGTGCCAGCAGCTTAACACGGACTAGCGGAACGTCGAACACCGGGGAGCTGTTTTTT,CASSLTRTSGTSNTGELFF
TRBJ2-6,TRBD2,TRBV5-1,.,TGCGCCAGCAGCGAAGGGAGGGTCTCTGGGGCCAACGTCCTGACTTTC,CASSEGRVSGANVLTF
TRBJ2-4,.,TRBV7-8,.,TGTGCCAGCAGCTTAGCGGAGGGCCCAAACATTCAGTACTTC,CASSLAEGPNIQYF
TRBJ2-7,.,TRBV7-9,.,TGTGCCAGCAGCCCAGGCGACGAGCAGTACTTC,CASSPGDEQYF
TRBJ1-2,.,TRBV3-1/TRBV3-2,.,TGTGCCAGCACACAGACAGACAACTATGGCTACACCTTC,CASTQTDNYGYTF
TRBJ1-5,TRBD1,TRBV10-3,.,TGTGCCATCAGTGAGGGACAGGGAGGGCAGCCCCAGCATTTT,CAISEGQGGQPQHF
TRBJ1-6,TRBD1,TRBV18,.,TGTGCCAGCTCACCACAAGGGACAGGGCATAATTCACCCCTCCACTTT,CASSPQGTGHNSPLHF
TRBJ2-1,.,TRBV5-4,.,TGTGCCAGCAGCTCCGACAGGGAGCAGTTCTTC,CASSSDREQFF
TRBJ1-3,.,TRBV7-8,.,TGTGCCAGCAGCCCTTCGGGAAACACCATATATTTT,CASSPSGNTIYF
TRBJ1-5,TRBD1,TRBV7-9,.,TGTGCCAGCAGCTTAGGACAGGGGGTACAACAGCCCCAGCATTTT,CASSLGQGVQQPQHF
TRBJ1-5,TRBD1,TRBV19,.,TGTGCCAGTAGTATAGATCTCTCGGGTTGGGGACAGGGGTCCGAGCCCCAGCATTTT,CASSIDLSGWGQGSEPQHF
TRBJ2-1,.,TRBV28,once,TGTGCCAGTGGGAGGAACTACAATGAGCAGTTCTTC,CASGRNYNEQFF
TRBJ1-3,.,TRBV9,.,TGTGCCAGCAGCGTAGAGCCGGGGAGAGGAAACACCATATATTTT,CASSVEPGRGNTIYF
TRBJ1-1,.,TRBV30,few,TGTGCCTGGAGCTCAGGGGTCACTGAAGCTTTCTTT,CAWSSGVTEAFF
TRBJ2-5,TRBD1,TRBV5-1,.,TGCGCCAGCACGAGGGGGACAGGGAATGGGGAGACCCAGTACTTC,CASTRGTGNGETQYF
TRBJ1-4,.,TRBV27,.,TGTGCCAGCAGGACTTCGGACAGTCTTAAGAATGAAAAACTGTTTTTT,CASRTSDSLKNEKLFF
TRBJ1-5,.,TRBV29-1,.,TGCAGCGGATCGGCAGGGTTTAATCAGCCCCAGCATTTT,CSGSAGFNQPQHF
TRBJ1-3,.,TRBV2,.,TGTGCCAGCAGTGAAGTGGGTGGCCCGAGGGGAAACACCATATATTTT,CASSEVGGPRGNTIYF
TRBJ1-1,.,TRBV24-1,.,TGTGCCACCAGTGATTCCGGGGGGCGGAACACTGAAGCTTTCTTT,CATSDSGGRNTEAFF
TRBJ1-1,.,TRBV2,.,TGTGCCAGCAGTGAGGGCAGTTACACTGAAGCTTTCTTT,CASSEGSYTEAFF
TRBJ2-3,TRBD2,TRBV7-9,once,TGTGCCAGCAGCTTACTAGCGGGACCAAGGGTTAGCACAGATACGCAGTATTTT,CASSLLAGPRVSTDTQYF
TRBJ1-2,.,TRBV19,once,TGTGCCAGTAGTATCCCAGACAGACCGGCCCCCTATGGCTACACCTTC,CASSIPDRPAPYGYTF
TRBJ2-2,TRBD1,TRBV2,.,TGTGCCAGCAGGGACAGGGGGTTCAACGGGGAGCTGTTTTTT,CASRDRGFNGELFF
TRBJ1-1,.,TRBV5-4,few,TGTGCCAGCAGCTTGGAAGGGAGCCGAAAGACTGAAGCTTTCTTT,CASSLEGSRKTEAFF
TRBJ1-2,.,TRBV25-1,.,TGTGCCAGCAGTGAATCCACCGGGTACGGTCATGGCTACACCTTC,CASSESTGYGHGYTF
TRBJ2-2,TRBD2,TRBV5-1,few,TGCGCCAGCAGCTTGAGACTAGCGGTTTCCACCGGGGAGCTGTTTTTT,CASSLRLAVSTGELFF
TRBJ2-5,TRBD2,TRBV7-3,once,TGTGCCAGCAGCCCCGGACTAGCGGGGGAGACCCAGTACTTC,CASSPGLAGETQYF
TRBJ1-2,.,TRBV7-9,.,TGTGCCAGCAGCTTACAGGGAAACGGCTACACCTTC,CASSLQGNGYTF
TRBJ1-2,.,TRBV30,.,TGTGCCTGGGAGGACGGGGAGAACTATGGCTACACCTTC,CAWEDGENYGYTF
TRBJ1-5,.,TRBV4-1,few,TGCGCCAGCAGCCAAGATCGGCTGGGGGCTCAGCCCCAGCATTTT,CASSQDRLGAQPQHF
TRBJ2-7,TRBD2,TRBV5-1,.,TGCGCCAGCAGGCTCGGACTAGCGGGAGGGTACGAGCAGTACTTC,CASRLGLAGGYEQYF
TRBJ2-5,.,TRBV19,.,TGTGCCAGTAGTATAGACGGAGCGGGCCAAGAGACCCAGTACTTC,CASSIDGAGQETQYF